The 9 T cell receptor beta chains presented below share a single source sample, sequenced in a study of OX40 agonist ivuxolimab in advanced cancers. Sequenced by immunoSEQ multiplex PCR; TCRdb stores in-frame clones only, minus some. The sample consists of more than 70,000 clones, 82% of them appearing once. The sample consisted of CD4+ or CD8+ T cells sorted from blood, taken in a trial of the OX40 agonist ivuxolimab. Receptor source: an adult with an advanced solid tumor such as melanoma, head and neck, liver or kidney cancer.

The chain couples TRBV29-1 to TRBJ2-3, with TRBD2 matching over 15 bases. This CDR3 region has 15 residues. Trimming at V came to 7 bases and at J to 6 bases, leaving 8 bases not matched to a gene. The V gene's germline CDR1 is SQVTM and CDR2 ANQGSEA. The CDR3 coding sequence is TGCAGCGCCGGACTAGCGGGAGGGCCTTTGGATACGCAGTATTTT. The encoded protein is CSAGLAGGPLDTQYF.

Only one count was recorded for this clone. This chain joins TRBV7-2 and TRBJ2-1, with D unclear. The CDR3 is made up of 13 amino acids. V was clipped by 6 bases and J by 2 bases, with 8 bases between them. Germline V gene data show CDR1 as SGHTA and CDR2 as FQGNSA. The CDR3 coding sequence is TGTGCCAGCAGACCTGCCACCTACAATGAGCAGTTCTTC. Amino acids: CASRPATYNEQFF.

The chain uses TRBV5-1 and TRBJ1-3, with TRBD1 as a possible D gene (6 bases). Germline lookup yields CDR1 SGHRS and CDR2 YFSETQ. CDR3 size: 16 residues. V was pared by 2 bases and J by 4 bases, with 16 bases between. Here the CDR3 DNA reads TGCGCCAGCAGCTTTGGAGTATCGGGGGCAGGAAACACCATATATTTT. Translating gives CASSFGVSGAGNTIYF. Variable domain in full (rest from reference TRBV5-1 and TRBJ1-3): KAGVTQTPRYLIKTRGQQVTLSCSPISGHRSVSWYQQTPGQGLQFLFEYFSETQRNKGNFPGRFSGRQFSNSRSEMNVSTLELGDSALYLCASSFGVSGAGNTIYFGEGSWLTVV.

The chain carries TRBV4-2 and TRBJ2-1, with 8 positions matching TRBD2. The germline V gene has CDR1 LGHNA and CDR2 YNFKEQ. With V trimmed by 0 bases and J by 5 bases, 6 bases remained unmatched. This CDR3 region has 16 residues. CDR3 coding DNA: TGTGCCAGCAGCCAAGACAGCGCGGGGGGCCACAATGAGCAGTTCTTC. Amino acids: CASSQDSAGGHNEQFF.

The chain links TRBV18 to TRBJ2-1; 7 bases align to TRBD1. Unmatched junction bases numbered 9, after V lost 4 bases and J lost 0 bases. CDR1 is KGHSH, CDR2 LQKENI, per germline. This CDR3 is 17 amino acids long. The CDR3 DNA reads TGTGCCAGCTCACTAGAACATGACAGGGTCTCCTACAATGAGCAGTTCTTC. The encoded protein is CASSLEHDRVSYNEQFF.

The J gene is TRBJ1-2, the V gene TRBV28; no reliable D call. V was cut by 5 bases and J by 7 bases, with 17 bases left in between. Germline CDR1 reads MDHEN; CDR2 reads SYDVKM. The CDR3 spans 14 residues. The DNA for the CDR3 is TGTGCCAGCAGTCACCGGTTTGGAGGCCCTGGCTACACCTTC. It encodes CASSHRFGGPGYTF.

The rearrangement links TRBV5-6 to TRBJ1-2; D gene unclear. Germline values: CDR1 SGHDT, CDR2 YYEEEE. The ends were cut back, 1 base at V and 3 bases at J, with 4 bases in the middle. The CDR3 length is 12 residues. CDR3 DNA: TGTGCCAGCAGCTTGTGGGACTATGGCTACACCTTC. The encoded protein is CASSLWDYGYTF.

In its sample, this clone was seen once. V gene TRBV5-6 combines with J gene TRBJ1-3, with D possibly being TRBD1 (5 bases). The CDR3 is made up of 16 amino acids. Trimming pared 0 bases from V and 5 bases from J, leaving 15 bases between. The germline V gene has CDR1 SGHDT and CDR2 YYEEEE. The chain's CDR3 is CASSLGGPTYRNTIYF. Written as DNA, the CDR3 is TGTGCCAGCAGCTTGGGGGGACCCACGTATCGAAACACCATATATTTT.

This clone was observed a handful of times. The chain carries TRBV2 and TRBJ2-1; D may match TRBD1 or TRBD2 (6 bases each). The CDR3 loop spans 14 amino acids. Germline values: CDR1 SNHLY, CDR2 FYNNEI. Trimming stripped 7 bases from V and 5 bases from J, with 15 bases between. CDR3 DNA: TGTGCCAGCAAGGGGGGCGTTTCGGACAATGAGCAGTTCTTC. Protein: CASKGGVSDNEQFF.